These T cell receptor beta chains were read from a single sample in a study of blood T cell repertoires in COVID-19. This table comes from immunoSEQ multiplex PCR, and its TCRdb copy is limited to in-frame clones, with some not included. Among roughly 66,000 clones, roughly nine tenths were seen once, and the ten largest hold less than 9.5%. The sample comprised peripheral blood. All receptors derive from a human donor in a cohort sampled during active COVID-19. CDR3s include the opening cysteine and the closing phenylalanine or tryptophan. Fields, in order: J gene, clone size, V gene, D gene, CDR3 DNA, CDR3 protein. A D gene is named only where the DNA matches it firmly. Rows give clone size only sometimes, using once, few, many, or a class for an expanded clone.

TRBJ1-2 | . | TRBV6-1 | TRBD1 | TGTGCCAGCAGTGAACCGGGACAGGGTCGGTATGGCTACACCTTC | CASSEPGQGRYGYTF
TRBJ1-3 | . | TRBV5-4 | . | TGTGCCAGCAGCTTGGATCCCTCCGGAAACACCATATATTTT | CASSLDPSGNTIYF
TRBJ1-5 | . | TRBV7-8 | TRBD1 | TGTGCCAGCAGCCCCGGGACAGGGGACAATCAGCCCCAGCATTTT | CASSPGTGDNQPQHF
TRBJ2-2 | . | TRBV5-1 | TRBD1 | TGCGCCAGCAGCTTAAGGGACAGGGGGACCGGGGAGCTGTTTTTT | CASSLRDRGTGELFF
TRBJ1-6 | . | TRBV5-1 | . | TGCGCCAGCAGCCAAGGGACATCCGTATTTTATTCCCTCCACTTT | CASSQGTSVFYSLHF
TRBJ2-3 | . | TRBV6-5 | TRBD2 | TGTGCCAGCAGTTTCTTAGCGGGGACTAGCACAGATACGCAGTATTTT | CASSFLAGTSTDTQYF
TRBJ2-1 | . | TRBV18 | TRBD2 | TGTGCCAGCTCACAACGGACTAGCGGGGGGGCAAGCTCCTACAATGAGCAGTTCTTC | CASSQRTSGGASSYNEQFF
TRBJ2-7 | . | TRBV3-1/TRBV3-2 | TRBD2 | TGTGCCAGCAGCCAGGGAATAGCGGGAGGGCAAATTAATCCGTACGAGCAGTACTTC | CASSQGIAGGQINPYEQYF
TRBJ1-5 | . | TRBV7-2 | . | TGTGCCAGCAGCTTAGCGGGCGTCAGGGTTCCTCAGCCCCAGCATTTT | CASSLAGVRVPQPQHF
TRBJ1-1 | . | TRBV18 | . | TGTGCCAGCTCACCACAGGGGCTCGGGAACACTGAAGCTTTCTTT | CASSPQGLGNTEAFF
TRBJ1-2 | . | TRBV7-2 | . | TGTGCCAGCAGCTTAGATGGCAGGAGGTACTATGGCTACACCTTC | CASSLDGRRYYGYTF
TRBJ1-4 | . | TRBV27 | . | TGTGCCAGCAGCCCCCGTTATGCAACTAATGAAAAACTGTTTTTT | CASSPRYATNEKLFF
TRBJ1-6 | . | TRBV9 | TRBD1 | TGTGCCAGCAGCGATACCGGGACAGGGCGTCAAAGTTACTCACCCCTCCACTTT | CASSDTGTGRQSYSPLHF
TRBJ2-7 | . | TRBV7-9 | TRBD1 | TGTGCCAGCAGCTCGCAGACCGGACAGGGGCGCTACGAGCAGTACTTC | CASSSQTGQGRYEQYF
TRBJ2-1 | once | TRBV30 | . | TGTGCCTGGAACGTCGGGAGTTACGGTGAGCAGTTCTTC | CAWNVGSYGEQFF
TRBJ2-1 | once | TRBV6-6 | . | TGTGCCAGCAGTTACTCACAGGGGAGGACGAATGAGCAGTTCTTC | CASSYSQGRTNEQFF
TRBJ2-3 | . | TRBV7-9 | TRBD1 | TGTGCCAGCAGCCGAAATCTGGGACAGGGAGGCACAGATACGCAGTATTTT | CASSRNLGQGGTDTQYF
TRBJ2-2 | . | TRBV7-2 | . | TGTGCCAGCAGCCTACAGTACACCGGGGAGCTGTTTTTT | CASSLQYTGELFF
TRBJ2-7 | . | TRBV6-4 | . | TGTGCCAGCAGTGACTCGGGGACGGACAGCTCCTACGAGCAGTACTTC | CASSDSGTDSSYEQYF
TRBJ2-2 | . | TRBV28 | TRBD2 | TGTGCCAGCCTATGGGCTAGCGGAGTGGCCGGGGAGCTGTTTTTT | CASLWASGVAGELFF
TRBJ2-1 | . | TRBV21-1 | . | TGTGCCAGCAGCTCCCGGACAGGGGGCTCCTACAATGAGCAGTTCTTC | CASSSRTGGSYNEQFF
TRBJ1-3 | . | TRBV11-2 | . | TGTGCCAGCAGCTTAGAGAGACAGAGGACATATTTT | CASSLERQRTYF
TRBJ2-7 | few | TRBV7-9 | TRBD2 | TGTGCCAGCAGCTTAGCGCCGGGGGGTGACGAGCAGTACTTC | CASSLAPGGDEQYF
TRBJ1-1 | . | TRBV5-1 | . | TGCGCCAGCAGCGTATTACCGGGACACAGAAACACTGAAGCTTTCTTT | CASSVLPGHRNTEAFF
TRBJ2-3 | . | TRBV10-1 | . | TGCGCCAGCAGTGCAAGCACAGATACGCAGTATTTT | CASSASTDTQYF
TRBJ2-2 | . | TRBV5-5 | TRBD2 | TGTGCCAGCAGCTTGGCCATAGCGGGAGTAGCCGGGGAGCTGTTTTTT | CASSLAIAGVAGELFF
TRBJ2-1 | . | TRBV21-1 | . | TGTGCCACCAAGACTAGCGGACCCTACAATGAGCAGTTCTTC | CATKTSGPYNEQFF
TRBJ2-3 | . | TRBV11-1 | . | TGTGCCAGCAGCTTAATTAAAGGGGGCACAGATACGCAGTATTTT | CASSLIKGGTDTQYF
TRBJ1-3 | . | TRBV5-5 | . | TGTGCCAGCAGCTTGGTGGCAGTCTCTGGAAACACCATATATTTT | CASSLVAVSGNTIYF
TRBJ2-1 | few | TRBV3-1/TRBV3-2 | . | TGTGCCAGCAGCCAAGACTATTTTTATGAGCAGTTCTTC | CASSQDYFYEQFF
TRBJ2-7 | . | TRBV3-1/TRBV3-2 | TRBD1 | TGTGCCAGCAGCCAAGTCACCTCCGGGACAGCAGCCGAGCAGTACTTC | CASSQVTSGTAAEQYF
TRBJ1-2 | . | TRBV10-1 | . | TGCGCCAGCAGTGGAACTGGGGGGTATGGCTACACCTTC | CASSGTGGYGYTF
TRBJ2-5 | . | TRBV3-1/TRBV3-2 | . | TGTGCCAGCAGCCGATCGGACAGTTACCAAGAGACCCAGTACTTC | CASSRSDSYQETQYF
TRBJ1-2 | . | TRBV5-1 | . | TGCGCCAGCAGCTTGAGGTCAAGCACAGGGTTCTATGGCTACACCTTC | CASSLRSSTGFYGYTF
TRBJ2-7 | . | TRBV7-2 | TRBD1 | TGTGCCAGCAGTCAGACAAAGACAGGGGGCTATGGCTACGAGCAGTACTTC | CASSQTKTGGYGYEQYF
TRBJ1-4 | . | TRBV18 | TRBD1 | TGTGCCAGCTCACCCATACAGGGGGCGGGCAAACTGTTTTTT | CASSPIQGAGKLFF
TRBJ1-5 | . | TRBV30 | TRBD1 | TGTGCCTGGTCTACGGGACAGCACAATCAGCCCCAGCATTTT | CAWSTGQHNQPQHF
TRBJ2-7 | . | TRBV29-1 | . | TGCAGCGTCGGGGGTCCCTACGAGCAGTACTTC | CSVGGPYEQYF
TRBJ2-1 | . | TRBV5-1 | TRBD1 | TGCGCCAGCAGCTTGGTAGGGGGCCGTGAGCAGTTCTTC | CASSLVGGREQFF
TRBJ1-5 | . | TRBV6-2/TRBV6-3 | TRBD1 | TGTGCCAGCAGTTACGCAGGGGGAGGCAATCAGCCCCAGCATTTT | CASSYAGGGNQPQHF
TRBJ1-1 | . | TRBV30 | TRBD1 | TGTGCCCGGGCGGGGGGGAAACTTGGACAGGCCAAGGCTTTCTTT | CARAGGKLGQAKAFF
TRBJ2-3 | . | TRBV14 | TRBD2 | TGTGCCAGCAGCCCCGGACTAGCGGGAAGCACAGATACGCAGTATTTT | CASSPGLAGSTDTQYF
TRBJ2-5 | . | TRBV5-1 | . | TGCGCCAGCAGCTTGGCCTCGAGGGGGGGCCAAGAGACCCAGTACTTC | CASSLASRGGQETQYF